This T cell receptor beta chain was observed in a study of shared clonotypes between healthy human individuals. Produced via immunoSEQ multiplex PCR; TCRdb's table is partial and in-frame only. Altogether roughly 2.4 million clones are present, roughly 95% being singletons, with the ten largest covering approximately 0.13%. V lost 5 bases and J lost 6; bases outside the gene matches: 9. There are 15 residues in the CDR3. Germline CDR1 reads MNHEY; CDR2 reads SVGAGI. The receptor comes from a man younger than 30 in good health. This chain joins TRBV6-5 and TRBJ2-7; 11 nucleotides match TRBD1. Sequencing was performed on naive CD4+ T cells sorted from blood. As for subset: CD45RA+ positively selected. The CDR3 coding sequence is TGTGCCAGCAGTAAAACCGGGACAGGGGGTGTCGAGCAGTACTTC. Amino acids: CASSKTGTGGVEQYF.